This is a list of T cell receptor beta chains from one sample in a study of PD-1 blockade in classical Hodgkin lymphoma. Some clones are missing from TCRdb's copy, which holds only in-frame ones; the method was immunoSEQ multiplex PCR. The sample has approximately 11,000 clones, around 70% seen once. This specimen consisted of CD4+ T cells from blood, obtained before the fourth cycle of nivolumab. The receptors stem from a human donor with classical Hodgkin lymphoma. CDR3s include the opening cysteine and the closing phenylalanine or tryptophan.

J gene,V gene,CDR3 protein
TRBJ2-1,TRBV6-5,CASSRLPDRVNEQFF
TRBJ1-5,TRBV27,CASSLVAGSSNQPQHF
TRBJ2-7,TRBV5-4,CASSSRTGSYEQYF
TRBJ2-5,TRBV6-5,CASSYDGGGETQYF
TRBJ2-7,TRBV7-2,CASSLGLAGGEQYF
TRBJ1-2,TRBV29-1,CSVDSYGYTF
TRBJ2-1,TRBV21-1,CASSTLSNTDNEQFF
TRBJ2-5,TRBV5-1,CASSLNRAFETQYF
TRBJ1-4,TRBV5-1,CASSINRGPDGEKLFF
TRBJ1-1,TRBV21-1,CASKGKFEAFF
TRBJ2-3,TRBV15,CATGSGRAPDTQYF
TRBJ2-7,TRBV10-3,CAISERAGGVFYEQYF
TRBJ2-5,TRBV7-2,CASSLETARPTQYF
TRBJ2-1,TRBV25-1,CASSLAGRSYNEQFF
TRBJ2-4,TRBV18,CASSPSGRGSNIQYF
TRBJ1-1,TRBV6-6,CASSYGAGNSEAFF
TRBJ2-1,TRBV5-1,CASSSTITSGRYNEQFF
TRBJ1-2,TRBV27,CASSPLGGGNGYTF
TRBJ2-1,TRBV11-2,CASSASLNNEQFF
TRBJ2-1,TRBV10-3,CAISEGGLAGINEQFF
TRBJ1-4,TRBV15,CATSRGGATNEKLFF
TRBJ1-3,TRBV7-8,CASSLESRLLGNTIYF
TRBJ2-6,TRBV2,CASSEVGAYSGANVLTF
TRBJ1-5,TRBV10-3,CAISGTQGQPQHF
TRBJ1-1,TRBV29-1,CSVAGSAQWTEAFF
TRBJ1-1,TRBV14,CASSQAGTGGTAFF
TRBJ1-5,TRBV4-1,CASSQPGASQPQHF
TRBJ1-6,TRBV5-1,CASSRAGVASPLHF
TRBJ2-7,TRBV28,CASVGTPSYEQYF
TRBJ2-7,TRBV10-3,CAISESTQAYEQYF
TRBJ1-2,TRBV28,CASIGQFYGYTF